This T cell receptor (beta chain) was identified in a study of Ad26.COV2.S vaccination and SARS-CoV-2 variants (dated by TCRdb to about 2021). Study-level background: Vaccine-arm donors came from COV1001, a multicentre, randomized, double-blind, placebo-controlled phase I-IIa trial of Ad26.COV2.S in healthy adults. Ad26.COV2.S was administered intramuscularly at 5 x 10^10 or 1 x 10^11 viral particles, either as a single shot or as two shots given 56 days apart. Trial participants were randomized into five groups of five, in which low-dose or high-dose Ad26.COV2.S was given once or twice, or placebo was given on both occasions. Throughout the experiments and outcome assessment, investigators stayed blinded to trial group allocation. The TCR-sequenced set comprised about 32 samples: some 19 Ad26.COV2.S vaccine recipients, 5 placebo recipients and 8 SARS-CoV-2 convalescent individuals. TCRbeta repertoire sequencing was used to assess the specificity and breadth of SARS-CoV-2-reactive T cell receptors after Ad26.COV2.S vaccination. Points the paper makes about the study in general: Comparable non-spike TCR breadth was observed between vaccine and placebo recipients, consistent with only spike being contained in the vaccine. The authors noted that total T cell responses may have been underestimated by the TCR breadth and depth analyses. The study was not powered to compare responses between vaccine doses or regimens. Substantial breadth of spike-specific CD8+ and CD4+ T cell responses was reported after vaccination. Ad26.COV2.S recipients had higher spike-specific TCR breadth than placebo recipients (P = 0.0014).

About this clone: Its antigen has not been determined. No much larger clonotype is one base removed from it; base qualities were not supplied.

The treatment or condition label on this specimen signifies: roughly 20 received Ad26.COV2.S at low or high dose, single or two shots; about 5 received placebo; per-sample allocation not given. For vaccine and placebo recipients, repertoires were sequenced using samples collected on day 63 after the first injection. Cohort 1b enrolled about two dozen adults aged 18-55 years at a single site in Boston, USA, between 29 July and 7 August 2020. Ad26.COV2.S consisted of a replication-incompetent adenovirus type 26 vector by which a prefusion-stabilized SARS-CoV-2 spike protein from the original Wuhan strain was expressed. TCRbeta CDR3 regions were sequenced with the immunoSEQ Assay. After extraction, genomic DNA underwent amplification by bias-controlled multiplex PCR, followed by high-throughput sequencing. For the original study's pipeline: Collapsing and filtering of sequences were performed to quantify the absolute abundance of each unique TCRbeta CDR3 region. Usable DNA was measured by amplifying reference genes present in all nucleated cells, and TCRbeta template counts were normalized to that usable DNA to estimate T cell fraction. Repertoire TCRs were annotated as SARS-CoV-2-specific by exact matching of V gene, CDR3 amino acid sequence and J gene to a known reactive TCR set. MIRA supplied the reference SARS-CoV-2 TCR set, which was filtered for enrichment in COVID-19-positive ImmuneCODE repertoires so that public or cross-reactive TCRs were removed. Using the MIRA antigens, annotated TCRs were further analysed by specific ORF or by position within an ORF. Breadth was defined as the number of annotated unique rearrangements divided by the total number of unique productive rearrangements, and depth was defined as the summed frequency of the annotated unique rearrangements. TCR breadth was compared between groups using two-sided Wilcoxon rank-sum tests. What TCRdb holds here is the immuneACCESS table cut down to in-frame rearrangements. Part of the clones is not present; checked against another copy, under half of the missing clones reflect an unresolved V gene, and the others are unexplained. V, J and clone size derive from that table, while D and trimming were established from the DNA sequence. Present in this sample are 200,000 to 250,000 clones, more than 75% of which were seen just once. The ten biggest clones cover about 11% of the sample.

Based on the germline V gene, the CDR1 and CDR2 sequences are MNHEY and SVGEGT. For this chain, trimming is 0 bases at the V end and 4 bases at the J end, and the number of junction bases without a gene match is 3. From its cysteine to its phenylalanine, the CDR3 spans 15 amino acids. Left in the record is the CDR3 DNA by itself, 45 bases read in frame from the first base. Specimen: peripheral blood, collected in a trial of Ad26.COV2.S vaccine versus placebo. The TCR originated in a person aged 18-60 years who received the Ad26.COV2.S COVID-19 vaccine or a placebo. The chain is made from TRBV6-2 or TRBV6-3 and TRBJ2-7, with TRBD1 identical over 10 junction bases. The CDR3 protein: CASSYSGTGVYEQYF. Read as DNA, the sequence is TGTGCCAGCAGTTACTCCGGGACAGGGGTGTACGAGCAGTACTTC.